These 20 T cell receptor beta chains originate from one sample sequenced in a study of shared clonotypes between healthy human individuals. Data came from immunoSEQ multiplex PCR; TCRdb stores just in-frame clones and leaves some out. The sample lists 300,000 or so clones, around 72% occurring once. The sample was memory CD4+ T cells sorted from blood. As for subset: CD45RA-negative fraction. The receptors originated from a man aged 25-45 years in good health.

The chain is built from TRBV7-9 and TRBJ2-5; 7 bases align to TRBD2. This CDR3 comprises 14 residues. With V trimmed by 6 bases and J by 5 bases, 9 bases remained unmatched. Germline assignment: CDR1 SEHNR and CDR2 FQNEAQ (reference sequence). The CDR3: CASRPTSLEETQYF. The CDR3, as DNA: TGTGCCAGCAGGCCGACTAGCTTGGAGGAGACCCAGTACTTC.

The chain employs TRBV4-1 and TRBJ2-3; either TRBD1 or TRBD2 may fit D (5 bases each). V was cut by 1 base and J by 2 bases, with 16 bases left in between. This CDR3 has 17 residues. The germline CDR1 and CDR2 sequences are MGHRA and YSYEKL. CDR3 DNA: TGCGCCAGCAGCCAAGTCCCCTACGGGACCCTCACAGATACGCAGTATTTT. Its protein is CASSQVPYGTLTDTQYF.

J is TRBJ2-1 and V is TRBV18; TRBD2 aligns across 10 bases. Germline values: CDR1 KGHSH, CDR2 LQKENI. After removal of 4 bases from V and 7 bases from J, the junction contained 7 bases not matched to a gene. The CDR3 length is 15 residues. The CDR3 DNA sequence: TGTGCCAGCTCACTAGCGGGAGGCCCTTTAAATGAGCAGTTCTTC. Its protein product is CASSLAGGPLNEQFF.

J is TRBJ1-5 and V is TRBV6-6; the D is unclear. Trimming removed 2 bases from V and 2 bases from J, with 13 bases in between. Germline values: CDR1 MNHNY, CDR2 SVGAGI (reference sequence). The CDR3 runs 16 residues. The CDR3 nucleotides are TGTGCCAGCAGTTACGCCAGAATTGGTGGCAATCAGCCCCAGCATTTT. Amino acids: CASSYARIGGNQPQHF.

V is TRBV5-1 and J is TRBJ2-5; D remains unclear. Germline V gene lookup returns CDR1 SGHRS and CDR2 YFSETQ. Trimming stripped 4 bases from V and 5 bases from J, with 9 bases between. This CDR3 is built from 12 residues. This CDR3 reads CASSRVEETQYF. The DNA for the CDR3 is TGCGCCAGCAGCCGGGTCGAGGAGACCCAGTACTTC.

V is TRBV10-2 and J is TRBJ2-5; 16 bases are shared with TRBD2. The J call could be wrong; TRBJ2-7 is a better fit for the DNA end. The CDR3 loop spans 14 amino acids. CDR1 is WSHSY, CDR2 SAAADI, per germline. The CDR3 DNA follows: TGCGCCAGCAGCGGGACTAGCGGGAGGGGCGAGCAGTACTTC. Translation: CASSGTSGRGEQYF.

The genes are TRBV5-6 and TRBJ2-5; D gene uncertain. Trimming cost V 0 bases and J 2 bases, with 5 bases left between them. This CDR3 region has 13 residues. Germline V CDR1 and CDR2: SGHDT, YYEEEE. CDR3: CASSLAYQETQYF. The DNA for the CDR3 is TGTGCCAGCAGCTTGGCATATCAAGAGACCCAGTACTTC.

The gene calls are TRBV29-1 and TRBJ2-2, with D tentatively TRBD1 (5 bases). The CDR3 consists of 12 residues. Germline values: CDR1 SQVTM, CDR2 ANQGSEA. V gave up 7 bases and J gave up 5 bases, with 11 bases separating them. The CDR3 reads CSAHRNTGELFF. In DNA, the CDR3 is TGCAGCGCCCACAGGAATACCGGGGAGCTGTTTTTT.

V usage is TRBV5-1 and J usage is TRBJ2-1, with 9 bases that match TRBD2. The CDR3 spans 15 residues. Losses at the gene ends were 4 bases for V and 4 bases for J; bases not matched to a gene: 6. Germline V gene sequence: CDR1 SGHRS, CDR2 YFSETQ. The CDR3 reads CASSPLAGIYNEQFF. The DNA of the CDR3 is TGCGCCAGCAGCCCACTAGCGGGTATTTACAATGAGCAGTTCTTC.

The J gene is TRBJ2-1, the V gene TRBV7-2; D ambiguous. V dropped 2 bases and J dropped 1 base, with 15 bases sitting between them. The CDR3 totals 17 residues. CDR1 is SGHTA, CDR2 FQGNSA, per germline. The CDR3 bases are TGTGCCAGCAGCTTAAGGATCGTGGAAGAGTCCTACAATGAGCAGTTCTTC. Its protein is CASSLRIVEESYNEQFF.

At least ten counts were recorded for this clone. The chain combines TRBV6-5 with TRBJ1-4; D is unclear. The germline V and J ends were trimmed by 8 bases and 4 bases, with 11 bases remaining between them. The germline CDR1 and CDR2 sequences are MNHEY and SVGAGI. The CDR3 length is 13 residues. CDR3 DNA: TGTGCCAGCGCCCCTTCCGATAATGAAAAACTGTTTTTT. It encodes CASAPSDNEKLFF.

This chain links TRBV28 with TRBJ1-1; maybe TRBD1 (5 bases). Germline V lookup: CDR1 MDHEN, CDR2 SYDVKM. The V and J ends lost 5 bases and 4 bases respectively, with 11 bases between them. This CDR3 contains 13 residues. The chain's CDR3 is CASSDPGSTEAFF. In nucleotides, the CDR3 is TGTGCCAGCAGTGATCCAGGGAGCACTGAAGCTTTCTTT.

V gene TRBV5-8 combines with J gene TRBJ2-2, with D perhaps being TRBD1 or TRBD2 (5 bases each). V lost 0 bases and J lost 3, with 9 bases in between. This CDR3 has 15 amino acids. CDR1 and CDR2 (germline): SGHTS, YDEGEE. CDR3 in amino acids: CASSLAGAHTGELFF. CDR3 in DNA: TGTGCCAGCAGCTTGGCCGGGGCCCACACCGGGGAGCTGTTTTTT. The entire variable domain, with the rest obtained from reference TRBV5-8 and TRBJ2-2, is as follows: EAGVTQSPTHLIKTRGQQATLRCSPISGHTSVYWYQQALGLGLQFLLWYDEGEERNRGNFPPRFSGRQFPNYSSELNVNALELEDSALYLCASSLAGAHTGELFFGEGSRLTVL.

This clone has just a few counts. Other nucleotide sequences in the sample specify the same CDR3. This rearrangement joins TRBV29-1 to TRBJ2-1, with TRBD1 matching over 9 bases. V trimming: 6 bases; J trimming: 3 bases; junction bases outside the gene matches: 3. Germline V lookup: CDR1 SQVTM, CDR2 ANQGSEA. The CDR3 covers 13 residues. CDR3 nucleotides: TGCAGCGTGGGACAGGGCGGCTACAATGAGCAGTTCTTC. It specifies CSVGQGGYNEQFF.

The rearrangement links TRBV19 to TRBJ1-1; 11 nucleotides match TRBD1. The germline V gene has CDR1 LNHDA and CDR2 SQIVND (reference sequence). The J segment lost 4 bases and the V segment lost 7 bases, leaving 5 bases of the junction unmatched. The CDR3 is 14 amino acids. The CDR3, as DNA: TGTGCCAGTACGGACAGGGGGCGCGGCACTGAAGCTTTCTTT. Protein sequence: CASTDRGRGTEAFF.

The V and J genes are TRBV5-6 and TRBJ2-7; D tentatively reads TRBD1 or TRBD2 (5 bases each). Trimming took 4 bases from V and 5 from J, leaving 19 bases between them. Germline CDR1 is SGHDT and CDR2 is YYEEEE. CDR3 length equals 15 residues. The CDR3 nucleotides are TGTGCCAGCAGCCCTTCGGGGCTAAAGTCCCACGAGCAGTACTTC. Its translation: CASSPSGLKSHEQYF. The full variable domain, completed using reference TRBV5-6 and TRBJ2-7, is DAGVTQSPTHLIKTRGQQVTLRCSPKSGHDTVSWYQQALGQGPQFIFQYYEEEERQRGNFPDRFSGHQFPNYSSELNVNALLLGDSALYLCASSPSGLKSHEQYFGPGTRLTVT.

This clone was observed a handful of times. In DNA form, the CDR3 reads TGCAGCGTTGAAAAGACGGAGGGAAAACTGTTTTTT. Its translation: CSVEKTEGKLFF. This chain joins TRBV29-1 and TRBJ1-4; no firm D call. The CDR3 runs 12 residues. CDR1 is SQVTM and CDR2 is ANQGSEA in the germline V gene. V was trimmed by 2 bases and J by 10 bases, leaving 11 bases between them.

This CDR3 reads CASGTINTIYF. The CDR3 coding sequence is TGTGCCAGCGGGACCATAAACACCATATATTTT. The chain joins TRBV28 to TRBJ1-3; TRBD1 is a possible D gene (5 bases). Germline CDR1 reads MDHEN; CDR2 reads SYDVKM. V lost 8 bases to trimming and J lost 6 bases, with 8 bases between them. This CDR3 has 11 residues.

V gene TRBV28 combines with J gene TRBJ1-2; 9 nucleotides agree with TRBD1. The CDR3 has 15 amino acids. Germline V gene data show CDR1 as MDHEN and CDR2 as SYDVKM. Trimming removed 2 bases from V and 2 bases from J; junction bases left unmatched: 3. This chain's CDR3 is CASSLGGQGNYGYTF. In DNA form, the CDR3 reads TGTGCCAGCAGTTTAGGAGGACAGGGGAACTATGGCTACACCTTC.

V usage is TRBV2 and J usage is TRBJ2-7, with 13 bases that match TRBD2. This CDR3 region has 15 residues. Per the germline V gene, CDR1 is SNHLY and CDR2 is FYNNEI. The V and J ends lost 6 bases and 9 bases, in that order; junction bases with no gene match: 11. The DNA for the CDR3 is TGTGCCAGCAGCATGGTACTAGCGGGAGGGACAGGGCAGTACTTC. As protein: CASSMVLAGGTGQYF.